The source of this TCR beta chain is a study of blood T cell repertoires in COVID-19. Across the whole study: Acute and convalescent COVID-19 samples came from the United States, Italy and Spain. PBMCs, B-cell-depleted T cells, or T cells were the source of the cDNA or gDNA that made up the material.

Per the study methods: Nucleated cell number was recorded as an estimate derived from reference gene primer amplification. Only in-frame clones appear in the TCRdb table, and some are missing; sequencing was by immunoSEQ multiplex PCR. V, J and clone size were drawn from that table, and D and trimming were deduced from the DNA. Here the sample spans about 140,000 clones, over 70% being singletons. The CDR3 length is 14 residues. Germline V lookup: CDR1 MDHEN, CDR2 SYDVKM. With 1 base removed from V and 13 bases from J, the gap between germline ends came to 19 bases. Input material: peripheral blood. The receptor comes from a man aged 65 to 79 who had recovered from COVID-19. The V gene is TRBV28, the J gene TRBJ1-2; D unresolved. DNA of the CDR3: TGTGCCAGCAGTTTATTGGTGACCTCTATGGGGAGCACCTTC. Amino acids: CASSLLVTSMGSTF.